This T cell receptor (beta chain) originates from a study of blood T cell repertoires in COVID-19. TCRdb's copy holds only in-frame clones and misses some; the assay was immunoSEQ multiplex PCR. The table records roughly 260,000 clones, roughly 80% of them present only once. Germline lookup yields CDR1 SGHTA and CDR2 FQGTGA. The CDR3 contains 13 residues. With 2 bases removed from V and 5 bases from J, the gap between germline ends came to 9 bases. This chain links TRBV7-3 with TRBJ1-1, with D perhaps TRBD1 (5 bases). The source of this sequence is a woman in her thirties or forties with active or convalescent COVID-19. The sample was peripheral blood. The CDR3 DNA sequence: TGTGCCAGCAGCTTACCCGGGGGGACTGAAGCTTTCTTT. Protein product: CASSLPGGTEAFF. Full variable domain (missing parts from reference TRBV7-3 and TRBJ1-1): GAGVSQTPSNKVTEKGKYVELRCDPISGHTALYWYRQSLGQGPEFLIYFQGTGAADDSGLPNDRFFAVRPEGSVSTLKIQRTERGDSAVYLCASSLPGGTEAFFGQGTRLTVV.